Below are 12 T cell receptor beta chains sequenced from a single sample in a study of blood T cells in healthy people across ages. Sample-barcoded 5' priming and a J-beta primer mix drove a second PCR of about 6 to 12 cycles. TCRdb processed the 5' RACE reads anew with MiXCR; each CDR3 protein has one entry. The sample carries about a million distinct CDR3 sequences, 51% recorded once. The sample was blood. Source of these receptors: a woman between 55 and 75 years old in good health.

DNA of the CDR3: TGTGCCAGCAGCCTCGCGGGAGTTTATGGGGCAGATACGCAGTATTTT. It specifies CASSLAGVYGADTQYF. The genes are TRBV28 and TRBJ2-3, with TRBD2 matching 7 bases. After removal of 6 bases from V and 4 bases from J, the junction contained 13 bases not matched to a gene. Germline V gene data show CDR1 as MDHEN and CDR2 as SYDVKM. The CDR3 loop spans 16 amino acids.

This chain uses TRBV2 with TRBJ1-3, with D hard to call. Germline assignment: CDR1 SNHLY and CDR2 FYNNEI. The CDR3 runs 15 residues. V was cut by 7 bases and J by 0 bases, with 13 bases left in between. As DNA, the CDR3 is TGTGCCAGCACCCAGGACGGCAACTCTGGAAACACCATATATTTT. It specifies CASTQDGNSGNTIYF.

This chain uses TRBV28 with TRBJ2-1; D is perhaps TRBD2 (5 bases). The CDR3 loop spans 13 amino acids. Trimming removed 7 bases at V and 11 bases at J, with 18 bases between. Per germline, CDR1 MDHEN and CDR2 SYDVKM. The CDR3: CASKRQDGDKQFF. The CDR3 DNA sequence: TGTGCCAGCAAGAGGCAAGACGGGGATAAGCAGTTCTTC. The full variable domain, with the rest looked up from reference TRBV28 and TRBJ2-1, is DVKVTQSSRYLVKRTGEKVFLECVQDMDHENMFWYRQDPGLGLRLIYFSYDVKMKEKGDIPEGYSVSREKKERFSLILESASTNQTSMYLCASKRQDGDKQFFGPGTRLTVL.

V and J are TRBV29-1 and TRBJ2-2, with TRBD2 matching over 12 bases. V dropped 8 bases and J dropped 4; count of bases not matched to a gene: 5. In germline, CDR1 is SQVTM, CDR2 ANQGSEA. This CDR3 spans 14 amino acids. The CDR3 DNA follows: TGCAGCACCCGACTAGCGGGAGCCACCGGGGAGCTGTTTTTT. Translating gives CSTRLAGATGELFF.

V and J are TRBV12-3 or TRBV12-4 and TRBJ2-7; D remains unclear. V shed 3 bases and J shed 3 bases, with 12 bases lying between them. The CDR3 sequence is 14 residues long. For the CDR3, the DNA is TGTGCCAGCAGTTTCCAGACTCTCCACTACGAGCAGTACTTC. Protein product: CASSFQTLHYEQYF.

The gene calls are TRBV7-8 and TRBJ1-1; D gene uncertain. Trimming took 5 bases from V and 0 from J, leaving 7 bases between them. The CDR3 is 13 residues long. Germline loops: CDR1 SGHVS, CDR2 FQNEAQ. The CDR3 DNA follows: TGTGCCAGCAGCGTAGAGCTGAACACTGAAGCTTTCTTT. Amino acids: CASSVELNTEAFF.

CDR3 in DNA: TGCAGCGTTGGGAGGAACAGACAAGAGACCCAGTACTTC. Translation gives CSVGRNRQETQYF. The chain joins TRBV29-1 to TRBJ2-5; possibly TRBD2 for D (5 bases). Germline V gives CDR1 SQVTM, CDR2 ANQGSEA. V was pared by 4 bases and J by 2 bases, with 11 bases between. This CDR3 spans 13 amino acids.

This clonotype was recorded a few times. CDR3 in amino acids: CASSFGLAGGDNEQFF. CDR3 sequence (DNA): TGTGCCAGCAGCTTTGGGCTAGCGGGAGGTGACAATGAGCAGTTCTTC. The gene calls are TRBV5-5 and TRBJ2-1; 11 nucleotides agree with TRBD2. There are 16 residues in the CDR3. V was pared by 2 bases and J by 5 bases, with 6 bases of the junction left unmatched. Germline-derived CDR1 and CDR2 are SGHKS and YYEKEE (reference sequence).

This clonotype was counted only a few times. The chain uses TRBV6-4 and TRBJ2-3; TRBD2 matches 10 bases. After removal of 4 bases from V and 3 bases from J, the junction contained 4 bases not matched to a gene. The CDR3 consists of 15 residues. Germline V lookup: CDR1 MRHNA, CDR2 SNTAGT. CDR3 loop: CASSAILAGTDTQYF. The CDR3 nucleotides are TGTGCCAGCAGTGCTATACTAGCGGGAACAGATACGCAGTATTTT.

The gene calls are TRBV7-9 and TRBJ2-7; D is unclear. The V and J ends lost 3 bases and 6 bases respectively, with 15 bases between them. This CDR3 spans 14 amino acids. Germline CDR1 SEHNR, CDR2 FQNEAQ (reference sequence). The CDR3 DNA follows: TGTGCCAGCAGCTTGACCGACGCCGGCCTCGAGCAGTACTTC. Protein product: CASSLTDAGLEQYF.

This chain links TRBV10-3 with TRBJ2-1, with TRBD1 matching 10 bases. V was clipped by 11 bases and J by 12 bases; unmatched bases: 13. Germline V CDR1 and CDR2: ENHRY, SYGVKD. The CDR3 has 13 amino acids. The CDR3 loop is CAARTGGQAGQFF. In DNA, the CDR3 is TGTGCCGCCCGGACAGGGGGACAAGCTGGGCAGTTCTTC.

This clonotype was counted between two and nine times. V gene TRBV12-3 or TRBV12-4 combines with J gene TRBJ2-4, with D uncertain. With the DNA end fitting TRBJ2-7 better, the J assignment may be wrong. The CDR3 covers 12 residues. CDR3 DNA sequence: TGTGCCAGCACCTTCGGACCCCACGAGCAGTACTTC. This translates into CASTFGPHEQYF.